This TCR beta chain was sequenced for a study of cytomegalovirus exposure and HLA in healthy donors. Broader study findings: Reports showed the classifier diagnosing cytomegalovirus status with high specificity and sensitivity. Reported findings show TCR beta sequences accurately forecast HLA-A and HLA-B alleles in most subjects.

The V gene's germline CDR1 is KGHSH and CDR2 LQKENI. The CDR3 length is 13 residues. The V end was cut by 2 bases, the J end by 3 bases, with 8 bases between. Notes on this clone: As yet, its antigen is unknown.

PCR amplification relied on 60 Vbeta primers (plus 13 Jbeta primers). The repertoire was sequenced with immunoSEQ multiplex PCR; TCRdb's copy has only in-frame clones and lacks some. This table holds 150,000 to 200,000 clones, roughly 80% found once. This TCR derives from a male donor in good health and CMV-seronegative. What was sequenced was PBMCs. The genes are TRBV18 and TRBJ2-7, with D possibly matching TRBD1 (6 bases). The CDR3 DNA reads as TGTGCCAGCTCACCAAAGGGGGACTACGAGCAGTACTTC. This encodes CASSPKGDYEQYF.